This TCR beta chain was captured in a study of T cell clonotyping in hematopoietic cell transplantation. Across the whole study: Recipients' pretransplant samples followed cytoreduction. Regarding the study as a whole: After transplant, recipient diversity fell while pathologically expanded clonotypes grew through day 180. Broader posttransplant TCR repertoire diversity was predicted by graft donor and pretransplant recipient Inverse Simpson Index values.

Concerning this clone: No antigen is known for it.

Repertoires were generated with immunoSEQ multiplex PCR, while TCRdb's copy carries only in-frame clones and drops some. The table has about 20,000 clones, roughly 86% seen once. The time point here: recipient sample about 28 days before transplant, after cytoreduction. This sample comprised peripheral blood mononuclear cells, obtained before stem cell transplant. This clonotype was obtained from a man in his fifties with acute myeloid leukemia. Some clones in this sample may be carry-over from other donors' samples.

The CDR3, as DNA: TGTGCCAGCAGTACAGGGGGGAACACTGAAGCTTTCTTT. Translation gives CASSTGGNTEAFF. This chain links TRBV6-5 with TRBJ1-1, with 8 bases aligning to TRBD1. The germline V gene has CDR1 MNHEY and CDR2 SVGAGI. The junction had 0 bases not matched to a gene; V was cut back by 5 bases and J by 1 base. This CDR3 has 13 amino acids.